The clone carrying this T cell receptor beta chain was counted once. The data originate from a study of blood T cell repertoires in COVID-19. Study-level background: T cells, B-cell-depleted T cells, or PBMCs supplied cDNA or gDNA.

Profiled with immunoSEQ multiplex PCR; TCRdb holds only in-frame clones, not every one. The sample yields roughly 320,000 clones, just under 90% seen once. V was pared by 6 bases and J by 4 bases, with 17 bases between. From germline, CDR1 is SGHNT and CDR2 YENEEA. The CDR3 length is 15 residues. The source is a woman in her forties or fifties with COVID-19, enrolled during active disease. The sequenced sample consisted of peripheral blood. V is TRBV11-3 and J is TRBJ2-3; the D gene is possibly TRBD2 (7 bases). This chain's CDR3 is CASSGGARTSDTQYF. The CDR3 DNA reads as TGTGCCAGCAGTGGGGGGGCCCGCACGTCAGATACGCAGTATTTT.